One and the same sample provided the 15 T cell receptor beta chains below, sequenced in a study of T-cell reconstitution after alpha-beta-depleted transplantation in children. Preparation of the TCRbeta library involved a method that used unique molecular identifiers. MiXCR was run by TCRdb on the PCR reads, yielding one entry per CDR3 protein. The table lists hundreds of thousands of distinct CDR3 sequences, around 14% of them singletons, with roughly 0.84% in the top ten. The sample was PBMCs, taken before TCRalphabeta/CD19-depleted stem cell transplant. The receptors derive from a girl aged 2 to 10 with congenital amegakaryocytic thrombocytopenia, due to receive a stem cell transplant.

This clonotype was counted at least ten times. The genes are TRBV14 and TRBJ2-1; D perhaps matches TRBD2 (5 bases). Deletions cut 3 bases from V and 3 bases from J, with 12 bases between. This CDR3 contains 15 residues. The V gene's germline CDR1 is SGHDN and CDR2 FVKESK. The CDR3 nucleotides are TGTGCCAGCAGCCATCCTCGGGGAAGCTACAATGAGCAGTTCTTC. It translates to CASSHPRGSYNEQFF.

This clonotype occurred a few times. The genes are TRBV24-1 and TRBJ2-5; TRBD1 matches at 7 bases. Trimming cost V 4 bases and J 7 bases; bases outside gene matches: 14. Looked up from germline, CDR1 is KGHDR and CDR2 is SFDVKD. There are 16 residues in the CDR3. For the CDR3, the DNA is TGTGCCACCAGTGAGGACCGGGACAGAGTCTTCGGGACCCAGTACTTC. This codes for CATSEDRDRVFGTQYF.

This clonotype has at least ten counts. The chain links TRBV20-1 to TRBJ2-1; 11 positions agree with TRBD2. Germline CDR1 reads DFQATT; CDR2 reads SNEGSKA (reference sequence). Germline trimming cut 6 bases from V and 8 bases from J; bases unmatched to any gene: 12. The CDR3 runs to 15 residues. The CDR3 nucleotides are TGCAGTGCCCCCTCGGGACTAGCGGACGGGGATGAGCAGTTCTTC. It specifies CSAPSGLADGDEQFF.

This clonotype was detected ten times or more. The CDR3, as DNA: TGTGCCACCAGTGATGACGGGACTAGCTCGCCTTACAATGAGCAGTTCTTC. Protein sequence: CATSDDGTSSPYNEQFF. This chain uses TRBV24-1 with TRBJ2-1, with 9 bases identical to TRBD2. Germline V gene sequence: CDR1 KGHDR, CDR2 SFDVKD. This CDR3 comprises 17 residues. The V segment lost 3 bases and the J segment 4 bases; nucleotides outside the gene matches: 9.

Only a few counts were recorded for this clonotype. J is TRBJ2-1 and V is TRBV2, with 13 bases identical to TRBD2. Germline-derived CDR1 and CDR2 are SNHLY and FYNNEI. The CDR3 runs 16 residues. Trimming removed 4 bases from V and 5 bases from J; junction bases left unmatched: 5. The CDR3 nucleotides read TGTGCCAGCAGTGCTCGGACTAGCGGGAGAAACAATGAGCAGTTCTTC. Residues: CASSARTSGRNNEQFF.

Ten or more counts support this clonotype. CDR3 in DNA: TGCAGTGCTAGAGATCTCGACACGAAAACCCTCTACGAGCAGTACTTC. Translated: CSARDLDTKTLYEQYF. V is TRBV20-1 and J is TRBJ2-7; no clear D. The CDR3 spans 16 residues. CDR1 DFQATT and CDR2 SNEGSKA come from the germline V gene (reference sequence). V lost 0 bases, J lost 3 bases, and 18 bases lay in between.

This clonotype has ten or more counts. The chain recombines TRBV29-1 with TRBJ2-3; 7 positions match TRBD1. The CDR3 contains 14 residues. Germline CDR1 SQVTM, CDR2 ANQGSEA. J gave up 2 bases and V 4 bases, and 6 bases lay outside the gene matches. CDR3 protein: CSVGGGPTTDTQYF. Here the CDR3 DNA reads TGCAGCGTTGGAGGGGGCCCTACCACAGATACGCAGTATTTT.

This clonotype was seen a few times. V gene TRBV5-1 combines with J gene TRBJ1-4; 8 bases are a match to TRBD1. The CDR3 contains 14 residues. Looked up from germline, CDR1 is SGHRS and CDR2 is YFSETQ. J gave up 7 bases and V 4 bases, and 6 bases lay outside the gene matches. DNA for the CDR3: TGCGCCAGCAGCAAGACAGGGGCCACTGAAAAACTGTTTTTT. Protein product: CASSKTGATEKLFF.

This clonotype was detected many times. V and J are TRBV30 and TRBJ2-1, with D hard to call. Germline CDR1 reads GTSNPN; CDR2 reads SVGIG (reference sequence). Trimming pared 3 bases from V and 5 bases from J, leaving 2 bases between. CDR3 length equals 10 residues. CDR3 coding DNA: TGTGCCTGGAGGGACAATGAGCAGTTCTTC. This gives the protein CAWRDNEQFF.

This clonotype showed up many times. The chain joins TRBV20-1 to TRBJ2-1; D uncertain. CDR3 size: 13 residues. CDR1 is DFQATT and CDR2 is SNEGSKA in the germline V gene (reference sequence). The ends were cut back, 1 base at V and 6 bases at J, with 10 bases in the middle. The CDR3 loop is CSARGSRSNEQFF. The CDR3 nucleotides are TGCAGTGCTAGAGGGTCCCGTTCCAATGAGCAGTTCTTC.

This clonotype was seen many times. The chain employs TRBV5-1 and TRBJ1-1; weak D call: TRBD1 (5 bases). CDR3 length: 14 residues. Germline CDR1 is SGHRS and CDR2 is YFSETQ. Trimming removed 3 bases at V and 1 base at J, with 10 bases between. CDR3 DNA: TGCGCCAGCAGCTCGGGACCGGGGAACACTGAAGCTTTCTTT. Translating it yields CASSSGPGNTEAFF.

The rearrangement links TRBV5-1 to TRBJ2-2; D is possibly TRBD2 (5 bases). The CDR3 spans 14 residues. Germline lookup yields CDR1 SGHRS and CDR2 YFSETQ. Deletions cut 4 bases from V and 7 bases from J, with 14 bases between. CDR3 sequence (DNA): TGCGCCAGCAGCCTGGACTCAACCCACGGGGAGCTGTTTTTT. This encodes CASSLDSTHGELFF.

This clonotype was seen at least ten times. The chain has TRBV5-1 and TRBJ2-1; 9 bases line up with TRBD1. Trimming removed 0 bases from V and 5 bases from J; junction bases left unmatched: 18. The CDR3 is 20 amino acids. The germline V gene has CDR1 SGHRS and CDR2 YFSETQ. DNA of the CDR3: TGCGCCAGCAGCTTGGTGGAACAGGGGGCTTTGATTGTTCTAGACAATGAGCAGTTCTTC. Amino acids: CASSLVEQGALIVLDNEQFF.

Many counts were recorded for this clonotype. The chain links TRBV5-1 to TRBJ2-1, with 12 bases matching TRBD2. With V trimmed by 4 bases and J by 4 bases, 9 bases remained unmatched. Germline assignment: CDR1 SGHRS and CDR2 YFSETQ. The CDR3 consists of 17 residues. This CDR3 reads CASSPGLAGIFYNEQFF. The CDR3 DNA reads TGCGCCAGCAGCCCTGGACTAGCGGGAATTTTTTACAATGAGCAGTTCTTC.

This clonotype was seen at least ten times. This chain joins TRBV29-1 and TRBJ1-1; tentative D call: TRBD1 (5 bases). Trimming pared 3 bases from V and 1 base from J, leaving 6 bases between. This CDR3 region has 12 residues. Germline CDR1 SQVTM, CDR2 ANQGSEA. CDR3 region: CSVEGGNTEAFF. Here the CDR3 DNA reads TGCAGCGTTGAGGGGGGGAACACTGAAGCTTTCTTT.